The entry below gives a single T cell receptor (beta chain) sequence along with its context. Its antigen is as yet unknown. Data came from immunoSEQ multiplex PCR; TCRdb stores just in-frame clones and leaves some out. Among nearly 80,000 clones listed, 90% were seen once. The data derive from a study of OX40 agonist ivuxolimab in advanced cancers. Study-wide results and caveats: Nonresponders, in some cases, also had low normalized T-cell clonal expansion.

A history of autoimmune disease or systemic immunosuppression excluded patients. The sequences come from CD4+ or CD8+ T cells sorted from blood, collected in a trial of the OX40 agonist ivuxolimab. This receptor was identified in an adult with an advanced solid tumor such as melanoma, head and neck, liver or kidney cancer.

The CDR3 sequence is CASRTTKGALNMFF. The CDR3, as DNA: TGTGCCAGCAGGACCACGAAAGGGGCCCTCAATATGTTTTTT. V gene TRBV27 combines with J gene TRBJ1-4; a possible D gene is TRBD1 (5 bases). The CDR3 totals 14 residues. Trimming took 6 bases from V and 15 from J, leaving 23 bases between them. CDR1 and CDR2 (germline): MNHEY, SMNVEV (reference sequence).